A selection of T cell receptor beta chains follows, all from one sample in a study of blood T cell repertoires in COVID-19. TCRdb keeps only in-frame clones here, not all; method: immunoSEQ multiplex PCR. Of about 80,000 clones in the sample, under 80% were seen once. Sequenced input: peripheral blood. These TCRs come from a human donor in a cohort sampled during active COVID-19. Each CDR3 is given without its conserved first and last residue. Expanded clones are given a class, and other clones once, few, many or no size at all.

-,TRBV7-9,TRBJ1-4,ASSLEEGAEKLF
-,TRBV6-4,TRBJ1-1,ASSLNRGAEAF
-,TRBV6-2/TRBV6-3,TRBJ2-4,ASSRIGGNGNIQY
-,TRBV5-4,TRBJ2-6,ASSRPGGAGANVLT
-,TRBV7-2,TRBJ2-5,ASSRTSGETQY
-,TRBV7-8,TRBJ1-1,ASSRVPGYSTEAF
once,TRBV7-2,TRBJ1-1,ASSLYDRKEAWDTEAF
-,TRBV6-5,TRBJ1-2,ASSWGAGAYGYT
few,TRBV7-9,TRBJ1-5,ASSFGGQPQH
once,TRBV5-4,TRBJ1-2,ASSLVDTYGYT
few,TRBV28,TRBJ1-5,ASSFGTGNQPQH
-,TRBV6-2/TRBV6-3,TRBJ1-1,ASSQAAIIYTEAF
-,TRBV7-9,TRBJ1-2,ASSLAGNLYGYT
-,TRBV5-8,TRBJ2-3,ASSLEGLAGFTDTQY
-,TRBV9,TRBJ2-1,ASSVSREGFSYNEQF
-,TRBV19,TRBJ1-3,ASSYGSWARNTIY
-,TRBV5-1,TRBJ1-1,ASSLGVNTEAF
-,TRBV7-8,TRBJ2-5,ASSLVVGGQETQY
-,TRBV7-9,TRBJ2-3,ASSVTSGGADTQY
-,TRBV27,TRBJ1-5,ASSLSGGTNQPQH
-,TRBV27,TRBJ2-1,ASSYEQGTYNEQF
-,TRBV12-5,TRBJ1-5,ASGLAPWSQPQH
-,TRBV5-4,TRBJ2-4,ASSSWGTSGGNIQY
-,TRBV24-1,TRBJ2-2,ATSDRRTGYTGELF
few,TRBV18,TRBJ1-1,ASPTPGQMNTEAF
-,TRBV5-5,TRBJ2-2,ASSAKGTGELF
-,TRBV4-3,TRBJ2-5,ASSQGSSGQETQY
once,TRBV7-2,TRBJ1-5,ASSLGQGAYSNQPQH
-,TRBV14,TRBJ2-3,ASSLFPTDTQY
few,TRBV11-2,TRBJ2-1,ASSSLRGEQF
-,TRBV30,TRBJ2-3,AWGEVVADTQY
once,TRBV7-9,TRBJ2-1,ASTLGGNEQF
-,TRBV27,TRBJ2-6,ASSYDRWSFSGANVLT
once,TRBV20-1,TRBJ1-2,SASNRDSRYGYT
-,TRBV18,TRBJ2-7,ASSPDRASYEQY
-,TRBV9,TRBJ2-5,ASSVTWGGQETQY
once,TRBV9,TRBJ2-5,ASSAGKASGGPRETQY
-,TRBV13,TRBJ2-5,ASSLRESKTQY
-,TRBV6-5,TRBJ2-7,ASRGTSGYEQY
-,TRBV18,TRBJ1-4,ASSPPTGTTTNEKLF
once,TRBV11-2,TRBJ2-5,ASGRADGTQY
-,TRBV27,TRBJ1-2,ASSLYRVPNYGYT
-,TRBV3-1/TRBV3-2,TRBJ2-1,ASSLRGGDYNEQF
-,TRBV11-2,TRBJ1-1,ASSPGTFLGAAF
-,TRBV7-9,TRBJ2-5,ASSLVTGGLEETQY
-,TRBV5-4,TRBJ2-3,ASSLVIAVSTDTQY
-,TRBV14,TRBJ2-3,ASSPGRATSGGDTQY
-,TRBV5-5,TRBJ1-2,ASSLAVRDRASPYGYT
-,TRBV28,TRBJ1-3,ASSPGSSGNTIY
-,TRBV7-6,TRBJ2-7,ASSGDPGGEQY
few,TRBV5-6,TRBJ2-7,ASSSHSLSEY
few,TRBV2,TRBJ1-6,ASITGTGHNSPLH
-,TRBV28,TRBJ2-7,ASSRQTSRRYPYEQY